Shown below are 27 T cell receptor beta chains from a single sample sequenced in a study of shared clonotypes between healthy human individuals. Profiled with immunoSEQ multiplex PCR; TCRdb holds only in-frame clones, not every one. This sample carries 600,000 to 750,000 clones, about 90% of them seen once, and the ten largest clones take more than 30%. The sequencing input was memory CD8+ T cells from PBMCs. This sample's subset: CD45RO+ cells pooled with CCR7-negative TemRA cells. These receptors all stem from a man aged 18 to 30 in good health. Some clones in this sample may be carry-over from other donors' samples.

This clone is a singleton in its sample. This sequence joins TRBV29-1 and TRBJ2-2, with D perhaps being TRBD1 or TRBD2 (5 bases each). The germline V gene encodes CDR1 SQVTM and CDR2 ANQGSEA. V was trimmed by 5 bases and J by 2 bases, leaving 24 bases between them. The CDR3 is 18 amino acids. DNA of the CDR3: TGCAGCGTTAAGCCCCCGATCCCCGGGACCTCAAACACCGGGGAGCTGTTTTTT. It encodes CSVKPPIPGTSNTGELFF.

The chain recombines TRBV27 with TRBJ1-1, with D perhaps TRBD1 (6 bases). In germline, CDR1 is MNHEY, CDR2 SMNVEV (reference sequence). V lost 4 bases to trimming and J lost 7 bases, with 16 bases between them. The CDR3 is 14 residues long. As DNA, the CDR3 is TGTGCCAGCAGTTCCACAGGGCCAGGAGGTGAAGCTTTCTTT. This translates into CASSSTGPGGEAFF.

The chain carries TRBV6-1 and TRBJ1-4; 9 positions agree with TRBD1. Germline assignment: CDR1 MNHNS and CDR2 SASEGT. This CDR3 region has 14 residues. Trimming removed 5 bases from V and 6 bases from J; junction bases left unmatched: 4. CDR3 loop: CASSKQGAYEKLFF. The CDR3, as DNA: TGTGCCAGCAGTAAACAGGGGGCTTATGAAAAACTGTTTTTT.

V and J are TRBV11-2 and TRBJ2-5; D perhaps matches TRBD2 (5 bases). V was clipped by 5 bases and J by 3 bases, with 10 bases between them. The germline gives CDR1 SGHAT, CDR2 FQNNGV. The CDR3 totals 13 residues. The DNA of the CDR3 is TGTGCCAGCAGCATTGTCGGGGAAGAGACCCAGTACTTC. It yields the protein CASSIVGEETQYF.

This chain joins TRBV6-4 and TRBJ1-1; 7 bases are shared with TRBD1. The germline gives CDR1 MRHNA, CDR2 SNTAGT. Losses at the gene ends were 4 bases for V and 3 bases for J; bases not matched to a gene: 17. The CDR3 has 18 residues. The CDR3 spells CASSAFAWGQGEYTEAFF. CDR3 nucleotides: TGTGCCAGCAGTGCCTTCGCTTGGGGTCAGGGGGAATACACTGAAGCTTTCTTT.

The rearrangement uses TRBV30 and TRBJ1-1; no firm D call. The germline gives CDR1 GTSNPN, CDR2 SVGIG (reference sequence). CDR3 length: 12 amino acids. Between the trimmed V and J ends, which lost 0 bases and 0 bases, there was a span of 2 bases. CDR3 coding DNA: TGTGCCTGGAGTGTAATGAACACTGAAGCTTTCTTT. Translation: CAWSVMNTEAFF.

The rearrangement uses TRBV7-9 and TRBJ1-2, with a possible D match to TRBD1 (6 bases). There are 18 residues in the CDR3. CDR1 and CDR2 (germline): SEHNR, FQNEAQ (reference sequence). Deletions cut 4 bases from V and 8 bases from J, with 29 bases between. The CDR3 loop reads CASSSTHPSGLKGEGYTF. For the CDR3, the DNA is TGTGCCAGCAGCTCCACCCATCCTTCGGGCCTCAAGGGGGAAGGCTACACCTTC.

The V gene is TRBV27, the J gene TRBJ1-2; D is ambiguous. The CDR3 spans 9 residues. Germline CDR1 reads MNHEY; CDR2 reads SMNVEV (reference sequence). V shed 11 bases and J shed 7 bases, with 8 bases lying between them. CDR3 protein: CASGSGYTF. The DNA of the CDR3 is TGTGCCTCGGGCAGTGGCTACACCTTC.

J is TRBJ2-2 and V is TRBV7-3; 10 bases agree with TRBD2. Germline CDR1 and CDR2: SGHTA and FQGTGA. This CDR3 has 21 amino acids. Trimming at V came to 4 bases and at J to 3 bases, leaving 20 bases not matched to a gene. The CDR3 reads CASSSPIASGRRLSDTGELFF. The CDR3 region has the DNA TGTGCCAGCAGCTCCCCAATCGCTAGCGGGAGACGCCTTTCTGACACCGGGGAGCTGTTTTTT.

There are a few counts of this clone. The J gene is TRBJ1-2, the V gene TRBV28; D not resolved. Deletions cut 3 bases from V and 7 bases from J, with 15 bases between. CDR1 and CDR2 from the germline V gene are MDHEN and SYDVKM. The length of the CDR3 is 14 residues. The CDR3 sequence: CASSLRGDGAGYTF. The CDR3 DNA follows: TGTGCCAGCAGTTTGCGGGGAGACGGAGCTGGCTACACCTTC.

The chain combines TRBV7-2 with TRBJ2-7; D gene unclear. With 4 bases removed from V and 7 bases from J, the gap between germline ends came to 11 bases. The CDR3 loop spans 12 amino acids. The germline CDR1 and CDR2 sequences are SGHTA and FQGNSA. CDR3 in amino acids: CASSSAVLEQYF. The CDR3 bases are TGTGCCAGCAGCTCAGCTGTTTTAGAGCAGTACTTC.

The chain couples TRBV4-1 to TRBJ2-7, with 8 positions matching TRBD2. V lost 4 bases to trimming and J lost 3 bases; unmatched junction nucleotides: 11. The CDR3 runs to 16 residues. In germline, CDR1 is MGHRA, CDR2 YSYEKL. The CDR3 sequence is CASSPSRRTSNYEQYF. The CDR3 coding sequence is TGCGCCAGCAGCCCATCTCGAAGGACTAGCAACTACGAGCAGTACTTC.

The CDR3 nucleotides are TGCGCCAGCAGCTTGGGGGCGGGGGCGCAATGGAACACTGAAGCTTTCTTT. This gives the protein CASSLGAGAQWNTEAFF. This chain links TRBV5-1 with TRBJ1-1; possibly TRBD1 for D (6 bases). Germline CDR1 and CDR2: SGHRS and YFSETQ. The length of the CDR3 is 17 residues. Trimming removed 0 bases from V and 1 base from J, with 16 bases in between.

This clone was observed a handful of times. The chain employs TRBV7-3 and TRBJ1-1; 8 bases agree with TRBD1. V shed 4 bases and J 6 bases; nucleotides not matched to a gene: 13. The CDR3 totals 16 residues. The germline CDR1 and CDR2 sequences are SGHTA and FQGTGA. In nucleotides, the CDR3 is TGTGCCAGCAGCTCAAAGGTAGGACAGGGTCTTGCTGAAGCTTTCTTT. This encodes CASSSKVGQGLAEAFF.

As for this clone: With only one base between it and a far larger clone, this is likely a read error. This chain joins TRBV28 and TRBJ2-2; perhaps TRBD2 as D (5 bases). The V gene lost 3 bases and the J gene lost 1 base, with 9 bases spanning the gap. The CDR3 runs to 15 residues. Germline V gene data show CDR1 as MDHEN and CDR2 as SYDVKM. The CDR3 region is CASSFLSENTGELFF. CDR3 nucleotide sequence: TGTGCCAGCAGTTTTCTTAGCGAGAACACCGGGGAGCTGTTTTTT.

The chain uses TRBV25-1 and TRBJ1-2; D call uncertain. Trimming shortened V by 1 base and J by 3 bases, and 6 bases separated the two germline ends. Germline V lookup: CDR1 MGHDK, CDR2 SYGVNS. This CDR3 spans 13 amino acids. CDR3 sequence: CASSESPYYGYTF. CDR3 coding DNA: TGTGCCAGCAGTGAATCTCCATACTATGGCTACACCTTC.

This clone showed up just a few times. The CDR3 reads CASTQRGTGELFF. In nucleotides, the CDR3 is TGTGCCAGCACCCAACGGGGGACCGGGGAGCTGTTTTTT. The gene calls are TRBV9 and TRBJ2-2, with TRBD2 as a possible D gene (6 bases). Germline V gives CDR1 SGDLS, CDR2 YYNGEE. The CDR3 length is 13 residues. Trimming left V 6 bases short and J 5 bases short, with 11 bases between.

The chain employs TRBV7-8 and TRBJ2-7; D may be TRBD1 or TRBD2 (5 bases each). CDR1 is SGHVS, CDR2 FQNEAQ, per germline. This CDR3 is 16 amino acids long. V dropped 1 base and J dropped 3 bases, with 16 bases sitting between them. The CDR3, as DNA: TGTGCCAGCAGCTTAGAAATGGCAGGGAGCCTCTACGAGCAGTACTTC. This encodes CASSLEMAGSLYEQYF. Complete variable domain (other parts from reference TRBV7-8 and TRBJ2-7): GAGVSQSPRYKVAKRGQDVALRCDPISGHVSLFWYQQALGQGPEFLTYFQNEAQLDKSGLPSDRFFAERPEGSVSTLKIQRTQQEDSAVYLCASSLEMAGSLYEQYFGPGTRLTVT.

The gene calls are TRBV7-8 and TRBJ1-1, with D hard to call. The CDR3 totals 14 residues. Trimming stripped 0 bases from V and 3 bases from J, with 8 bases between. Germline assignment: CDR1 SGHVS and CDR2 FQNEAQ. For the CDR3, the DNA is TGTGCCAGCAGCTTAGCGCGGTCAGACACTGAAGCTTTCTTT. As protein: CASSLARSDTEAFF.

The V call is TRBV15, the J call TRBJ2-6; possibly TRBD1 for D (6 bases). Germline V CDR1 and CDR2: LNHNV, YYDKDF (reference sequence). The V and J ends lost 5 bases and 0 bases respectively, with 17 bases between them. The CDR3 contains 18 residues. CDR3 nucleotide sequence: TGTGCCACCAGCCCGAACCGGGACACCCTCTCTGGGGCCAACGTCCTGACTTTC. Its protein product is CATSPNRDTLSGANVLTF.

The chain joins TRBV28 to TRBJ1-2; D unclear. This CDR3 region has 13 residues. The V and J ends lost 6 bases and 5 bases respectively, with 13 bases between them. The germline gives CDR1 MDHEN, CDR2 SYDVKM. The CDR3 loop is CASSQGWVYGYTF. In DNA, the CDR3 is TGTGCCAGCAGCCAAGGCTGGGTATATGGCTACACCTTC.

V is TRBV27 and J is TRBJ2-1; D gene unclear. CDR1 and CDR2 from the germline V gene are MNHEY and SMNVEV (reference sequence). This CDR3 has 17 residues. V lost 3 bases, J lost 0 bases, and 15 bases lay in between. The CDR3 spells CASSFMPPLSSYNEQFF. The DNA for the CDR3 is TGTGCCAGCAGTTTTATGCCCCCCTTAAGCTCCTACAATGAGCAGTTCTTC.

This chain links TRBV29-1 with TRBJ2-7, with TRBD1 identical over 8 bases. The CDR3 covers 15 residues. CDR1 is SQVTM, CDR2 ANQGSEA, per germline. Trimming removed 2 bases from V and 3 bases from J; junction bases left unmatched: 9. As DNA, the CDR3 is TGCAGCGTTGAAAAACCGGGACAGGTCCACTACGAGCAGTACTTC. Translated, it gives CSVEKPGQVHYEQYF.

The rearrangement joins TRBV28 to TRBJ1-5; 8 bases fit TRBD1. Germline assignment: CDR1 MDHEN and CDR2 SYDVKM. Unmatched junction bases numbered 17, after V lost 2 bases and J lost 5 bases. CDR3 length: 19 amino acids. The CDR3 bases are TGTGCCAGCAGTTTACGGGACAGGAGCTTCACGAGGGATTATCAGCCCCAGCATTTT. This encodes CASSLRDRSFTRDYQPQHF.

This clone was recorded only once. This chain joins TRBV6-1 and TRBJ2-7; 9 nucleotides agree with TRBD1. The V segment lost 1 base and the J segment 2 bases; nucleotides outside the gene matches: 3. This CDR3 is 15 amino acids long. Germline V gene sequence: CDR1 MNHNS, CDR2 SASEGT. CDR3 nucleotide sequence: TGTGCCAGCAGTGAAGGACAGGGGGTAGCCTACGAGCAGTACTTC. Translating it yields CASSEGQGVAYEQYF.

The rearrangement joins TRBV9 to TRBJ2-7; TRBD2 is a possible D gene (6 bases). Deletions cut 0 bases from V and 3 bases from J, with 13 bases between. This CDR3 has 15 residues. Germline CDR1 reads SGDLS; CDR2 reads YYNGEE. CDR3 DNA: TGTGCCAGCAGCGTAGATAGGGACTCGGTCTACGAGCAGTACTTC. Translated, it gives CASSVDRDSVYEQYF.

The chain uses TRBV6-5 and TRBJ1-2; D is undetermined. The CDR3 is made up of 16 amino acids. Germline values: CDR1 MNHEY, CDR2 SVGAGI. Trimming pared 0 bases from V and 1 base from J, leaving 12 bases between. As DNA, the CDR3 is TGTGCCAGCAGTTACTCAGGACCGACTGTTAACTATGGCTACACCTTC. Protein sequence: CASSYSGPTVNYGYTF.